The rows below give T cell receptor beta chains drawn from one sample of a study of post-analysis software for immune sequencing data. MiXCR, applied by TCRdb to the PCR reads, yields one record per CDR3 protein. The table lists about half a million distinct CDR3 sequences, around 40% of them singletons. The sequencing sample was made of blood. These receptor sequences come from a girl under 18 with multiple sclerosis. The CDR3 runs from the conserved cysteine through the conserved F or W. A D gene is named only where the DNA matches it firmly. Clone size is given for some rows only: seen once, a few or many times, or a class if the clone is expanded.

v_call: TRBV20-1
j_call: TRBJ1-2
cdr3_length: 15
clone_size: few
d_call: NA
cdr3_aa: CSARSTGTRVSGYTF
cdr3_nt: TGCAGTGCTAGATCTACCGGGACCCGGGTATCGGGCTACACCTTC

v_call: TRBV20-1
j_call: TRBJ1-6
cdr3_length: 13
clone_size: once
d_call: NA
cdr3_aa: CGAYRGSGSPLHF
cdr3_nt: TGCGGTGCTTACCGGGGGTCGGGGTCACCCCTCCACTTT

v_call: TRBV6-5
j_call: TRBJ1-1
cdr3_length: 16
clone_size: NA
d_call: NA
cdr3_aa: CASSFSGLRLNTEAFF
cdr3_nt: TGTGCCAGCAGTTTCTCGGGTCTCCGGTTGAACACTGAAGCTTTCTTT

v_call: TRBV5-1
j_call: TRBJ2-7
cdr3_length: 14
clone_size: many
d_call: TRBD1
cdr3_aa: CASSRGQGDDEQYF
cdr3_nt: TGCGCCAGCAGTCGGGGACAGGGAGATGACGAGCAGTACTTC

v_call: TRBV12-3/TRBV12-4
j_call: TRBJ2-7
cdr3_length: 15
clone_size: NA
d_call: NA
cdr3_aa: CASSFRAVQGYEQYF
cdr3_nt: TGTGCCAGCAGTTTCCGGGCGGTGCAAGGGTACGAGCAGTACTTC

v_call: TRBV6-2/TRBV6-3
j_call: TRBJ2-6
cdr3_length: 16
clone_size: NA
d_call: TRBD2
cdr3_aa: CASSYREGSGANVLTF
cdr3_nt: TGTGCCAGCAGTTACCGGGAGGGTTCGGGGGCCAACGTCCTGACTTTC

v_call: TRBV25-1
j_call: TRBJ2-1
cdr3_length: 15
clone_size: NA
d_call: NA
cdr3_aa: CASSEISGPFNEQFF
cdr3_nt: TGTGCCAGCAGTGAAATTAGTGGACCCTTCAATGAGCAGTTCTTC

v_call: TRBV7-6
j_call: TRBJ2-3
cdr3_length: 12
clone_size: NA
d_call: NA
cdr3_aa: CAGSPPGDTQYF
cdr3_nt: TGTGCCGGCAGCCCACCGGGAGATACGCAGTATTTT

v_call: TRBV7-9
j_call: TRBJ2-3
cdr3_length: 15
clone_size: NA
d_call: NA
cdr3_aa: CASSLSQQSTDTQYF
cdr3_nt: TGTGCCAGCAGCTTATCTCAACAGAGCACAGATACGCAGTATTTT

v_call: TRBV7-9
j_call: TRBJ2-5
cdr3_length: 13
clone_size: NA
d_call: NA
cdr3_aa: CASSFGAAETQYF
cdr3_nt: TGTGCCAGCAGCTTCGGCGCCGCGGAGACCCAGTACTTC

v_call: TRBV19
j_call: TRBJ1-2
cdr3_length: 15
clone_size: few
d_call: NA
cdr3_aa: CASSTLYTSNYGYTF
cdr3_nt: TGTGCCAGTAGTACCCTCTACACGTCTAACTATGGCTACACCTTC

v_call: TRBV5-1
j_call: TRBJ1-2
cdr3_length: 12
clone_size: once
d_call: TRBD1
cdr3_aa: CASSLGDRPYTF
cdr3_nt: TGCGCCAGCAGCTTGGGGGACAGACCCTACACCTTC

v_call: TRBV25-1
j_call: TRBJ1-2
cdr3_length: 14
clone_size: NA
d_call: NA
cdr3_aa: CASRESGVDYGYTF
cdr3_nt: TGTGCCAGCAGGGAATCGGGCGTTGACTATGGCTACACCTTC

v_call: TRBV5-1
j_call: TRBJ1-5
cdr3_length: 15
clone_size: NA
d_call: TRBD1
cdr3_aa: CASSLVGGAFQPQHF
cdr3_nt: TGCGCCAGCAGCTTGGTAGGGGGCGCGTTCCAGCCCCAGCATTTT

v_call: TRBV9
j_call: TRBJ1-1
cdr3_length: 14
clone_size: few
d_call: NA
cdr3_aa: CASSSGGRQGKAFF
cdr3_nt: TGTGCCAGCAGCTCCGGCGGGCGGCAGGGCAAGGCTTTCTTT

v_call: TRBV20-1
j_call: TRBJ2-3
cdr3_length: 17
clone_size: NA
d_call: TRBD2
cdr3_aa: CSAAGSLAGGRTDTQYF
cdr3_nt: TGCAGTGCGGCCGGCAGTTTAGCGGGAGGGCGCACAGATACGCAGTATTTT

v_call: TRBV20-1
j_call: TRBJ2-5
cdr3_length: 13
clone_size: many
d_call: TRBD2
cdr3_aa: CSPDLAGYETQYF
cdr3_nt: TGCAGTCCTGATCTAGCGGGATATGAGACCCAGTACTTC

v_call: TRBV20-1
j_call: TRBJ2-1
cdr3_length: 14
clone_size: NA
d_call: TRBD2
cdr3_aa: CSARDPSGSNEQFF
cdr3_nt: TGCAGTGCTAGAGACCCTAGCGGGAGCAATGAGCAGTTCTTC

v_call: TRBV7-9
j_call: TRBJ2-1
cdr3_length: 13
clone_size: few
d_call: NA
cdr3_aa: CASSLPEGTEQFF
cdr3_nt: TGTGCCAGCAGCTTACCGGAGGGGACTGAGCAGTTCTTC

v_call: TRBV7-3
j_call: TRBJ2-2
cdr3_length: 16
clone_size: NA
d_call: NA
cdr3_aa: CASSPFGTTYTGELFF
cdr3_nt: TGTGCCAGCAGCCCTTTCGGAACGACTTACACCGGGGAGCTGTTTTTT

v_call: TRBV14
j_call: TRBJ2-5
cdr3_length: 14
clone_size: NA
d_call: TRBD1
cdr3_aa: CASRQQGASETQYF
cdr3_nt: TGTGCCAGCAGACAACAGGGGGCAAGTGAGACCCAGTACTTC

v_call: TRBV27
j_call: TRBJ2-7
cdr3_length: 15
clone_size: NA
d_call: NA
cdr3_aa: CASSLQGGRGYEQYF
cdr3_nt: TGTGCCAGCAGTTTACAAGGGGGGCGCGGCTACGAGCAGTACTTC

v_call: TRBV28
j_call: TRBJ2-7
cdr3_length: 13
clone_size: few
d_call: NA
cdr3_aa: CASRKDSSYEQYF
cdr3_nt: TGTGCCAGCAGAAAAGACTCCTCCTACGAGCAGTACTTC

v_call: TRBV5-1
j_call: TRBJ1-4
cdr3_length: 14
clone_size: NA
d_call: TRBD1
cdr3_aa: CASSLTGGNEKLFF
cdr3_nt: TGCGCCAGCAGCTTGACAGGGGGAAACGAAAAACTGTTTTTT

v_call: TRBV6-5
j_call: TRBJ2-3
cdr3_length: 13
clone_size: NA
d_call: NA
cdr3_aa: CASSQTDTDTQYF
cdr3_nt: TGTGCCAGCAGCCAGACTGATACAGATACGCAGTATTTT

v_call: TRBV20-1
j_call: TRBJ1-4
cdr3_length: 14
clone_size: NA
d_call: NA
cdr3_aa: CSARQRDSNEKLFF
cdr3_nt: TGCAGTGCTCGACAGAGGGACTCTAATGAAAAACTGTTTTTT

v_call: TRBV20-1
j_call: TRBJ2-7
cdr3_length: 11
clone_size: few
d_call: NA
cdr3_aa: CSASTSYEQYF
cdr3_nt: TGCAGTGCTAGTACCTCCTACGAGCAGTACTTC

v_call: TRBV20-1
j_call: TRBJ1-5
cdr3_length: 13
clone_size: NA
d_call: TRBD1
cdr3_aa: CSASQQGNQPQHF
cdr3_nt: TGCAGTGCTAGCCAACAGGGGAACCAGCCCCAGCATTTT

v_call: TRBV28
j_call: TRBJ1-1
cdr3_length: 13
clone_size: few
d_call: NA
cdr3_aa: CASMRHGYTEAFF
cdr3_nt: TGTGCCAGCATGCGCCATGGTTACACTGAAGCTTTCTTT

v_call: TRBV27
j_call: TRBJ2-7
cdr3_length: 15
clone_size: NA
d_call: TRBD2
cdr3_aa: CASSSSGLAEYEQYF
cdr3_nt: TGTGCCAGCAGTTCTTCTGGACTAGCGGAGTACGAGCAGTACTTC

v_call: TRBV9
j_call: TRBJ2-5
cdr3_length: 17
clone_size: NA
d_call: NA
cdr3_aa: CASSVDLRQGRDNEQYF
cdr3_nt: TGTGCCAGCAGCGTAGACCTCCGACAGGGGAGGGACAATGAGCAGTACTTC

v_call: TRBV19
j_call: TRBJ2-5
cdr3_length: 12
clone_size: few
d_call: NA
cdr3_aa: CASSDLRETQYF
cdr3_nt: TGTGCCAGTAGTGACTTACGGGAGACCCAGTACTTC

v_call: TRBV6-5
j_call: TRBJ2-1
cdr3_length: 16
clone_size: NA
d_call: TRBD2
cdr3_aa: CASSVLGTSGYNEQFF
cdr3_nt: TGTGCCAGCAGTGTCCTCGGGACTAGCGGTTACAATGAGCAGTTCTTC

v_call: TRBV10-3
j_call: TRBJ2-3
cdr3_length: 14
clone_size: NA
d_call: TRBD2
cdr3_aa: CTIGDREGSDTQYF
cdr3_nt: TGTACCATCGGGGATCGGGAGGGGTCAGATACGCAGTATTTT

v_call: TRBV15
j_call: TRBJ1-1
cdr3_length: 14
clone_size: NA
d_call: NA
cdr3_aa: CATSRAGGRTEAFF
cdr3_nt: TGTGCCACCAGCAGAGCCGGGGGGCGGACTGAAGCTTTCTTT

v_call: TRBV29-1
j_call: TRBJ2-1
cdr3_length: 13
clone_size: NA
d_call: TRBD2
cdr3_aa: CSVDSGLAVEQFF
cdr3_nt: TGCAGCGTTGACTCGGGACTAGCGGTTGAGCAGTTCTTC

v_call: TRBV20-1
j_call: TRBJ1-2
cdr3_length: 16
clone_size: NA
d_call: NA
cdr3_aa: CSASVRSLPLRHGYTF
cdr3_nt: TGCAGTGCCTCCGTCCGATCGTTGCCCCTCAGGCATGGCTACACCTTC

v_call: TRBV7-2
j_call: TRBJ2-3
cdr3_length: 12
clone_size: few
d_call: NA
cdr3_aa: CASSQPQDTQYF
cdr3_nt: TGTGCCAGCAGCCAACCCCAAGATACGCAGTATTTT

v_call: TRBV7-2
j_call: TRBJ1-5
cdr3_length: 16
clone_size: few
d_call: TRBD1
cdr3_aa: CASSLVWQGAGQPQHF
cdr3_nt: TGTGCCAGCAGCTTAGTTTGGCAGGGGGCGGGTCAGCCCCAGCATTTT

v_call: TRBV29-1
j_call: TRBJ2-1
cdr3_length: 12
clone_size: many
d_call: NA
cdr3_aa: CSVDPGINEQFF
cdr3_nt: TGCAGCGTTGATCCGGGAATCAATGAGCAGTTCTTC

v_call: TRBV5-1
j_call: TRBJ2-6
cdr3_length: 19
clone_size: NA
d_call: NA
cdr3_aa: CASSLEGAGARSGANVLTF
cdr3_nt: TGCGCCAGCAGCTTGGAGGGCGCAGGGGCTCGATCTGGGGCCAACGTCCTGACTTTC

v_call: TRBV4-1
j_call: TRBJ2-5
cdr3_length: 14
clone_size: few
d_call: NA
cdr3_aa: CASSQASRMETQYF
cdr3_nt: TGCGCCAGCAGCCAAGCGTCCAGGATGGAGACCCAGTACTTC

v_call: TRBV20-1
j_call: TRBJ1-2
cdr3_length: 13
clone_size: few
d_call: NA
cdr3_aa: CSARDVRIYGYTF
cdr3_nt: TGCAGTGCTAGAGATGTACGGATCTATGGCTACACCTTC

v_call: TRBV20-1
j_call: TRBJ2-3
cdr3_length: 19
clone_size: NA
d_call: TRBD2
cdr3_aa: CSARDPASGSTRYTDTQYF
cdr3_nt: TGCAGTGCTAGAGATCCGGCTAGCGGGAGCACAAGATACACAGATACGCAGTATTTT

v_call: TRBV18
j_call: TRBJ1-6
cdr3_length: 14
clone_size: NA
d_call: NA
cdr3_aa: CASSPTGYNSPLHF
cdr3_nt: TGTGCCAGCTCACCAACAGGATATAATTCACCCCTCCACTTT

v_call: TRBV28
j_call: TRBJ2-5
cdr3_length: 13
clone_size: few
d_call: TRBD2
cdr3_aa: CASRLAGRETQYF
cdr3_nt: TGTGCCAGTCGACTAGCGGGCAGGGAGACCCAGTACTTC

v_call: TRBV7-2
j_call: TRBJ2-6
cdr3_length: 17
clone_size: NA
d_call: NA
cdr3_aa: CASSFTAGLGGANVLTF
cdr3_nt: TGTGCCAGCAGCTTTACGGCCGGGCTAGGTGGGGCCAACGTCCTGACTTTC

v_call: TRBV20-1
j_call: TRBJ1-6
cdr3_length: 16
clone_size: NA
d_call: NA
cdr3_aa: CSASRRARTHNSPLHF
cdr3_nt: TGCAGTGCTAGTCGGAGGGCCCGGACCCATAATTCACCCCTCCACTTT

v_call: TRBV5-5
j_call: TRBJ2-1
cdr3_length: 16
clone_size: NA
d_call: TRBD2
cdr3_aa: CASSSPVGLATNEQFF
cdr3_nt: TGTGCCAGCAGCTCGCCGGTGGGACTAGCGACCAATGAGCAGTTCTTC

v_call: TRBV4-2
j_call: TRBJ2-3
cdr3_length: 15
clone_size: once
d_call: NA
cdr3_aa: CASSQDYGGADTQYF
cdr3_nt: TGTGCCAGCAGCCAAGATTACGGGGGCGCAGATACGCAGTATTTT

v_call: TRBV5-1
j_call: TRBJ2-2
cdr3_length: 17
clone_size: few
d_call: TRBD2
cdr3_aa: CASSFGPAGESTGELFF
cdr3_nt: TGCGCCAGCAGCTTCGGGCCAGCGGGAGAGTCGACCGGGGAGCTGTTTTTT

v_call: TRBV3-1
j_call: TRBJ2-4
cdr3_length: 13
clone_size: NA
d_call: NA
cdr3_aa: CASSPRTRNIQYF
cdr3_nt: TGTGCCAGCAGCCCCAGGACGAGGAACATTCAGTACTTC